These 23 T cell receptor beta chains share one sample of origin, sequenced in a study of T-cell reconstitution after alpha-beta-depleted transplantation in children. Unique molecular identifiers were built into the TCRbeta library. TCRdb re-called the PCR reads with MiXCR, one entry per CDR3 protein. The data contain fewer than 700,000 distinct CDR3 sequences, 10% to 15% of them singletons. This specimen was PBMCs, mostly from graft donor cells, taken 360 days after TCRalphabeta/CD19-depleted stem cell transplant. These TCRs come from a male patient younger than 18 who had a stem cell transplant for acute myeloid leukemia, so the T cells may come from the graft donor.

The J gene is TRBJ2-3, the V gene TRBV29-1, with 9 bases that match TRBD1. The germline V gene encodes CDR1 SQVTM and CDR2 ANQGSEA. The CDR3 is made up of 14 amino acids. After removal of 4 bases from V and 0 bases from J, the junction contained 2 bases not matched to a gene. In DNA, the CDR3 is TGCAGCGTTGCACAGGGGGCAAGCACAGATACGCAGTATTTT. Translating it yields CSVAQGASTDTQYF.

This chain connects TRBV11-2 to TRBJ2-7; D ambiguous. This CDR3 spans 13 amino acids. Germline V gives CDR1 SGHAT, CDR2 FQNNGV. V was shortened by 6 bases and J by 3 bases, with 12 bases between the two germline ends. CDR3 nucleotides: TGTGCCAGCAGTTCGATGGACCGCTACGAGCAGTACTTC. It translates to CASSSMDRYEQYF.

This clonotype was counted a few times. This chain links TRBV12-3 or TRBV12-4 with TRBJ2-3, with 11 bases fitting TRBD2. The CDR3 is 18 residues long. With V trimmed by 7 bases and J by 0 bases, 12 bases remained unmatched. CDR3 DNA sequence: TGTGCCAGCACCCCGGGACTAGCGGCGGAGGGGAGCACAGATACGCAGTATTTT. As protein: CASTPGLAAEGSTDTQYF.

The chain is built from TRBV11-2 and TRBJ2-2, with TRBD1 identical over 7 bases. Germline V gene lookup returns CDR1 SGHAT and CDR2 FQNNGV. Trimming cost V 0 bases and J 5 bases; bases outside gene matches: 6. This CDR3 contains 16 residues. CDR3 DNA: TGTGCCAGCAGCTTAGAAACCGAGACAGGGACCGGGGAGCTGTTTTTT. Amino acid sequence: CASSLETETGTGELFF.

This clonotype was observed a handful of times. The V and J genes are TRBV11-2 and TRBJ2-5; 11 bases fit TRBD2. The CDR3 covers 15 residues. The V and J ends lost 1 base and 9 bases, in that order; junction bases with no gene match: 7. Germline CDR1 SGHAT, CDR2 FQNNGV. In DNA form, the CDR3 reads TGTGCCAGCAGCTTAGTGACTAGCGGGGCCCTTGCCCAGTACTTC. Translation: CASSLVTSGALAQYF.

This clonotype occurred a few times. The rearrangement uses TRBV20-1 and TRBJ2-1; the match to TRBD1 covers 7 bases. The J segment lost 5 bases and the V segment lost 3 bases, leaving 7 bases of the junction unmatched. Germline lookup yields CDR1 DFQATT and CDR2 SNEGSKA (reference sequence). This CDR3 has 14 amino acids. This CDR3 reads CSASRFGTDNEQFF. As DNA, the CDR3 is TGCAGTGCTAGTCGTTTTGGGACAGACAATGAGCAGTTCTTC.

The sample holds a few counts of this clonotype. The chain couples TRBV12-3 or TRBV12-4 to TRBJ2-1, with 8 nucleotides matching TRBD1. The CDR3 sequence is 17 residues long. J lost 2 bases, V lost 5 bases, and 11 bases had no gene match. The CDR3 loop is CASSTGGGRETYNEQFF. The CDR3 DNA reads TGTGCCAGCAGTACAGGGGGAGGTCGGGAGACCTACAATGAGCAGTTCTTC.

This clonotype was counted at least ten times. CDR3 sequence reads: CASSLRGRGGLDEQFF. CDR3 sequence (DNA): TGTGCCAGCAGTTTACGGGGCAGGGGGGGGTTAGATGAGCAGTTCTTC. V gene TRBV27 combines with J gene TRBJ2-1; D assignment may be TRBD1 or TRBD2 (7 bases each). Germline loops: CDR1 MNHEY, CDR2 SMNVEV (reference sequence). The V and J ends lost 2 bases and 8 bases respectively, with 19 bases between them. The CDR3 is 16 residues long.

This clonotype was detected a few times. J is TRBJ2-7 and V is TRBV9; possible D gene TRBD2, 5 bases. This CDR3 is built from 14 residues. The V and J ends lost 2 bases and 2 bases respectively, with 11 bases between them. Per germline, CDR1 SGDLS and CDR2 YYNGEE. The CDR3: CASSVGGPAYEQYF. CDR3 coding DNA: TGTGCCAGCAGCGTGGGCGGGCCTGCCTACGAGCAGTACTTC. The full variable domain, with the rest looked up from reference TRBV9 and TRBJ2-7, is DSGVTQTPKHLITATGQRVTLRCSPRSGDLSVYWYQQSLDQGLQFLIQYYNGEERAKGNILERFSAQQFPDLHSELNLSSLELGDSALYFCASSVGGPAYEQYFGPGTRLTVT.

This chain connects TRBV5-1 to TRBJ2-3; 11 bases align to TRBD1. V trimming: 2 bases; J trimming: 2 bases; junction bases outside the gene matches: 7. The CDR3 consists of 17 residues. Germline assignment: CDR1 SGHRS and CDR2 YFSETQ. CDR3 loop: CASSFSGTGGFTDTQYF. The CDR3 nucleotides read TGCGCCAGCAGCTTCTCCGGGACAGGGGGTTTCACAGATACGCAGTATTTT.

V is TRBV9 and J is TRBJ2-7; the match to TRBD2 covers 7 bases. Germline V CDR1 and CDR2: SGDLS, YYNGEE. Trimming took 0 bases from V and 3 from J; bases not matched to a gene: 6. The CDR3 covers 15 residues. Written as DNA, the CDR3 is TGTGCCAGCAGCGTAGGATGGGGGGGGGTCTACGAGCAGTACTTC. Its translation is CASSVGWGGVYEQYF.

CDR3 coding DNA: TGTGCCAGCAGCTTGGGGGCAGGGTCCCGCTTCGAGCAGTACTTC. Its translation: CASSLGAGSRFEQYF. The rearrangement joins TRBV5-6 to TRBJ2-7, with D possibly being TRBD1 (5 bases). Per germline, CDR1 SGHDT and CDR2 YYEEEE. Trimming took off 0 bases at V and 6 bases at J, with 16 bases between the two ends. The CDR3 runs to 15 residues.

The chain recombines TRBV29-1 with TRBJ2-7; no definite D call. CDR1 and CDR2 (germline): SQVTM, ANQGSEA. CDR3 length equals 10 residues. V lost 7 bases, J lost 6 bases, and 10 bases lay in between. CDR3 loop: CSAAGPEQYF. The CDR3 DNA follows: TGCAGCGCCGCCGGGCCCGAGCAGTACTTC.

The V call is TRBV20-1, the J call TRBJ2-7; D possibly corresponds to TRBD1 (5 bases). V shed 3 bases and J shed 3 bases, with 9 bases lying between them. Germline V gene sequence: CDR1 DFQATT, CDR2 SNEGSKA (reference sequence). This CDR3 is built from 12 residues. This CDR3 is CSARGPFYEQYF. In DNA, the CDR3 is TGCAGTGCTAGGGGGCCCTTCTACGAGCAGTACTTC.

This clonotype was observed many times. One junction end disagrees with the germline gene, perhaps due to a read error. CDR3 in DNA: TGTGCCAGCAGCGTAAATTGTCGAGCGGGAGATCCGGCCGACGAACACCGGGGAGCTGTTTTT. It codes for CASSVNCRAGDPADEHRGAVF. The V and J genes are TRBV9 and TRBJ2-2; TRBD2 aligns across 8 bases. Germline V lookup: CDR1 SGDLS, CDR2 YYNGEE. The length of the CDR3 is 21 residues.

This clonotype was recorded a few times. CDR3 loop: CASSYGGENTGELFF. For the CDR3, the DNA is TGTGCCAGCAGTTACGGTGGGGAAAACACCGGGGAGCTGTTTTTT. The V and J genes are TRBV6-5 and TRBJ2-2; D unresolved. V was clipped by 2 bases and J by 2 bases, with 9 bases between them. This CDR3 comprises 15 residues. The germline V gene has CDR1 MNHEY and CDR2 SVGAGI.

The sample holds many counts of this clonotype. The chain recombines TRBV5-6 with TRBJ1-1; TRBD1 matches 11 bases. The ends lost 2 bases at V and 5 bases at J; junction bases unmatched: 8. Germline CDR1 is SGHDT and CDR2 is YYEEEE. CDR3 length equals 16 residues. The CDR3 reads CASSFVGQGAETEAFF. The CDR3 nucleotides read TGTGCCAGCAGCTTTGTAGGACAGGGGGCAGAAACTGAAGCTTTCTTT. Variable domain in full (rest from reference TRBV5-6 and TRBJ1-1): DAGVTQSPTHLIKTRGQQVTLRCSPKSGHDTVSWYQQALGQGPQFIFQYYEEEERQRGNFPDRFSGHQFPNYSSELNVNALLLGDSALYLCASSFVGQGAETEAFFGQGTRLTVV.

This clonotype has ten or more counts. The chain carries TRBV12-3 or TRBV12-4 and TRBJ1-1, with a possible D match to TRBD1 (6 bases). The CDR3 spans 13 residues. Trimming pared 3 bases from V and 5 bases from J, leaving 10 bases between. The CDR3 DNA sequence: TGTGCCAGCAGTTTCTACAGGGAGACTGAAGCTTTCTTT. Amino acid sequence: CASSFYRETEAFF.

The sample holds many counts of this clonotype. The junction shows a germline mismatch at one end, possibly a read error. CDR3 sequence reads: CASSVGSSGDPAF. The CDR3 DNA is TGTGCCAGCAGCGTAGGATCTAGCGGAGACCCGGCCTTC. The V and J genes are TRBV9 and TRBJ2-7; 7 bases fit TRBD2. This CDR3 has 13 amino acids. Germline V gene lookup returns CDR1 SGDLS and CDR2 YYNGEE.

The chain employs TRBV3-1 and TRBJ2-1, with 7 bases aligning to TRBD1. V lost 4 bases, J lost 7 bases, and 10 bases stayed unmatched. The CDR3 consists of 15 residues. Per germline, CDR1 LGHDT and CDR2 YNNKEL (reference sequence). The CDR3 region has the DNA TGTGCCAGCAGCCCCACAGGGGTCCTAGGGAATGAGCAGTTCTTC. Its protein is CASSPTGVLGNEQFF.

This clonotype was observed at least ten times. The chain combines TRBV28 with TRBJ2-3, with TRBD1 matching 7 bases. The CDR3 loop spans 16 amino acids. Trimming at V came to 4 bases and at J to 1 base, leaving 8 bases not matched to a gene. Germline CDR1 reads MDHEN; CDR2 reads SYDVKM. The CDR3 spells CASSSPRQGGTDTQYF. The CDR3 nucleotides read TGTGCCAGCAGTTCACCACGACAGGGAGGCACAGATACGCAGTATTTT.

This clonotype was counted ten times or more. The V and J genes are TRBV9 and TRBJ2-1; 7 bases are shared with TRBD2. The V gene's germline CDR1 is SGDLS and CDR2 YYNGEE. CDR3 length equals 15 residues. J was trimmed by 0 bases and V by 4 bases; bases with no gene match: 4. The CDR3 reads CASSPSGFSYNEQFF. In nucleotides, the CDR3 is TGTGCCAGCAGCCCTAGCGGCTTCTCCTACAATGAGCAGTTCTTC.

This clonotype was observed a handful of times. The chain combines TRBV9 with TRBJ2-2; TRBD2 is a possible D gene (6 bases). Trimming removed 1 base from V and 0 bases from J, with 19 bases in between. The V gene's germline CDR1 is SGDLS and CDR2 YYNGEE. CDR3 size: 19 residues. CDR3 sequence (DNA): TGTGCCAGCAGCGTACGGCTAGCGCCTTGGGGATCGAACACCGGGGAGCTGTTTTTT. Protein sequence: CASSVRLAPWGSNTGELFF. The variable domain in full, completed from reference TRBV9 and TRBJ2-2, reads DSGVTQTPKHLITATGQRVTLRCSPRSGDLSVYWYQQSLDQGLQFLIQYYNGEERAKGNILERFSAQQFPDLHSELNLSSLELGDSALYFCASSVRLAPWGSNTGELFFGEGSRLTVL.